This TCR beta chain was captured in a study of T-cell memory formation after mild COVID-19. The CDR3 spans 13 residues. Germline V gene lookup returns CDR1 LGHDT and CDR2 YNNKEL (reference sequence). Trimming cost V 7 bases and J 2 bases, with 10 bases left between them. TCRdb fed the 5' RACE reads into MiXCR, producing one record per CDR3 protein. Among 550,000 to 700,000 distinct CDR3 sequences listed, 15% to 20% were seen once. The sample taken for sequencing was PBMCs or a T cell subset sorted from them (not recorded which). J is TRBJ2-3 and V is TRBV3-1, with a weak D call TRBD1 (5 bases). The TCR originated in an adult woman who had mild COVID-19 (a few samples of this study predate the infection). Cell type and time point are not known. DNA of the CDR3: TGTGCCAGCACGAGCAGGGTCACAGATACGCAGTATTTT. Translating gives CASTSRVTDTQYF.